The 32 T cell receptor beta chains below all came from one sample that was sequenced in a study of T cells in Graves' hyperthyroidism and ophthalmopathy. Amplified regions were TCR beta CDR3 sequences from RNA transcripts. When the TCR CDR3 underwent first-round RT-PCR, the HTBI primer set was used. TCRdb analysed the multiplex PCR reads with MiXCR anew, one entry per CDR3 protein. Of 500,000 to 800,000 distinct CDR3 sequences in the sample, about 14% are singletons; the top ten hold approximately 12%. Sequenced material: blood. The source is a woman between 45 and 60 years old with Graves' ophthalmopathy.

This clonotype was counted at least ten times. The CDR3 here is CATGPGFRNTEAFF. The CDR3 DNA is TGTGCCACCGGCCCCGGGTTTAGGAACACTGAAGCTTTCTTT. This sequence joins TRBV24-1 and TRBJ1-1, with D unclear. The CDR3 is made up of 14 amino acids. Germline V lookup: CDR1 KGHDR, CDR2 SFDVKD. V was trimmed by 9 bases and J by 1 base, leaving 14 bases between them.

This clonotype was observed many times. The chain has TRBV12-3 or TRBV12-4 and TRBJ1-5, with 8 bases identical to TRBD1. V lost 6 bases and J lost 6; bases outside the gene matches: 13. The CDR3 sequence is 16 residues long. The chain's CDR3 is CASSPNNRGSIQPQHF. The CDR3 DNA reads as TGTGCCAGCAGCCCAAATAACAGGGGGTCTATTCAGCCCCAGCATTTT.

The CDR3 protein is CASSINLNTEAFF. CDR3 bases: TGTGCCAGTAGTATAAATCTGAACACTGAAGCTTTCTTT. The rearrangement uses TRBV19 and TRBJ1-1; D is undetermined. The CDR3 length is 13 residues. Per the germline V gene, CDR1 is LNHDA and CDR2 is SQIVND (reference sequence). V lost 2 bases, J lost 0 bases, and 4 bases lay in between.

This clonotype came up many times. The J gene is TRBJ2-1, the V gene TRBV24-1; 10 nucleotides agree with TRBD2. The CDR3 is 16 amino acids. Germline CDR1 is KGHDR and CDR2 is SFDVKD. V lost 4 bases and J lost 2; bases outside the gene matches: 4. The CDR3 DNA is TGTGCCACCAGTGAACGACTAGCGGGTCCCTACAATGAGCAGTTCTTC. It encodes CATSERLAGPYNEQFF.

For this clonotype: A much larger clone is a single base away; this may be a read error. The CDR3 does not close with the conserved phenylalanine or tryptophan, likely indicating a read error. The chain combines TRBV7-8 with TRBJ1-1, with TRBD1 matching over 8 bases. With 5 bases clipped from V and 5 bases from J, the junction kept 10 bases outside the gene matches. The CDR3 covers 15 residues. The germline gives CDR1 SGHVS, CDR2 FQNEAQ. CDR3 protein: CASSAKDREYTEAFL. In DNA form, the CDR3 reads TGTGCCAGCAGCGCCAAGGACAGGGAATATACTGAAGCTTTCCTT.

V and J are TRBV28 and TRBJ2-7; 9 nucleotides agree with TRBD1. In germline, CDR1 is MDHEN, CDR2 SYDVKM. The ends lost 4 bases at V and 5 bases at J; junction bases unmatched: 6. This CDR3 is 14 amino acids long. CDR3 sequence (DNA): TGTGCCAGCAGTTCTACAGGGGGCGCGGACGAGCAGTACTTC. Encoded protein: CASSSTGGADEQYF.

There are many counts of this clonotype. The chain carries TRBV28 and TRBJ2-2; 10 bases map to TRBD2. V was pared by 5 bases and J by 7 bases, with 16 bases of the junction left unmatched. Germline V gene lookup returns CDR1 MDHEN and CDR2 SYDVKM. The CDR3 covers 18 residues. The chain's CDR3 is CASSTKRASGSISGELFF. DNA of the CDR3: TGTGCCAGCAGTACGAAGCGGGCTAGCGGGAGTATTAGCGGGGAGCTGTTTTTT.

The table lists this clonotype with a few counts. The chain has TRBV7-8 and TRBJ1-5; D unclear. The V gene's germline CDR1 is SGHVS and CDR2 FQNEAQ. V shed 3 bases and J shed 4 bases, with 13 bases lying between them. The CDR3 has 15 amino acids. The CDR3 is CASSFVGRLNQPQHF. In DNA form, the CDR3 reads TGTGCCAGCAGCTTTGTGGGGAGGTTGAATCAGCCCCAGCATTTT.

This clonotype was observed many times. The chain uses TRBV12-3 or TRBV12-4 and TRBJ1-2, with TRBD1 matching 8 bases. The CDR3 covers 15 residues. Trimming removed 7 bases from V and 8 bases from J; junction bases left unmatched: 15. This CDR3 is CASTRINTGGNGYTF. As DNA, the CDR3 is TGTGCCAGCACCCGAATTAATACAGGGGGTAACGGCTACACCTTC.

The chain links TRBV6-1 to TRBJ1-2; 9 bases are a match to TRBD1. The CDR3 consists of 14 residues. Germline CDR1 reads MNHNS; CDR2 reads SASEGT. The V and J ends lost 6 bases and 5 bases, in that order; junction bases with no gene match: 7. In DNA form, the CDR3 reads TGTGCCAGCAGAGACAGGGGGGGAAGATATGGCTACACCTTC. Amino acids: CASRDRGGRYGYTF.

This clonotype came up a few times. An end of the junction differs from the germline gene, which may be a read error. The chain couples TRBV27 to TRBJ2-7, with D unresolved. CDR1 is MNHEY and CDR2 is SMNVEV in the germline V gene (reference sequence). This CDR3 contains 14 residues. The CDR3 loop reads CANSFGGREYEQYF. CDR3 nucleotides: TGTGCCAACAGTTTCGGCGGACGAGAGTACGAGCAGTACTTC.

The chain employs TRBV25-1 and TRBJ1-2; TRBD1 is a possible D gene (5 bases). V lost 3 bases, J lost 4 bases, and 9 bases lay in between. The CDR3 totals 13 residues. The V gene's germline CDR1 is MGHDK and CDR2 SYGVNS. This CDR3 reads CASSEGGGYGYTF. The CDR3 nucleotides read TGTGCCAGCAGTGAGGGGGGTGGCTATGGCTACACCTTC.

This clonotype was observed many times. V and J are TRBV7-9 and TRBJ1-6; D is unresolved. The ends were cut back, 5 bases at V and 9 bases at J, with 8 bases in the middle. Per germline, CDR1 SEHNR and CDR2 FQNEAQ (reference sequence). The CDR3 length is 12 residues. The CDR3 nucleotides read TGTGCCAGCAGCCGCTCTTCTTCACCCCTCCACTTT. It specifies CASSRSSSPLHF. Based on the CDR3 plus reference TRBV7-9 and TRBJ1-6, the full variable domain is DTGVSQNPRHKITKRGQNVTFRCDPISEHNRLYWYRQTLGQGPEFLTYFQNEAQLEKSRLLSDRFSAERPKGSFSTLEIQRTEQGDSAMYLCASSRSSSPLHFGNGTRLTVT.

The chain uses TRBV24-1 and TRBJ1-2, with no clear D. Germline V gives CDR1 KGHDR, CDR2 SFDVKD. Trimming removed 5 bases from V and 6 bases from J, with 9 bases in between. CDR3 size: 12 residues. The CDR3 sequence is CATSAGLNGYTF. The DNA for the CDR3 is TGTGCCACCAGTGCCGGACTTAATGGCTACACCTTC.

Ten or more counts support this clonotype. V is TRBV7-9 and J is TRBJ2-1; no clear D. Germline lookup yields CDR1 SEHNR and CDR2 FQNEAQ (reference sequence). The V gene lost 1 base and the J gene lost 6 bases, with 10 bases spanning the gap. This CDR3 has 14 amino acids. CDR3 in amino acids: CASSLVRDVNEQFF. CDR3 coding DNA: TGTGCCAGCAGCTTAGTGCGAGACGTCAATGAGCAGTTCTTC.

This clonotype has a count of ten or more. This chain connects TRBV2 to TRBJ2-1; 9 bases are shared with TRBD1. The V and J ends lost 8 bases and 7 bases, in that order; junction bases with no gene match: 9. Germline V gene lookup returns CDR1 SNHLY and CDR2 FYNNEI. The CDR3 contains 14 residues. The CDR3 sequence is CASLKGTGMNEQFF. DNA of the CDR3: TGTGCCAGCCTTAAAGGGACAGGGATGAATGAGCAGTTCTTC. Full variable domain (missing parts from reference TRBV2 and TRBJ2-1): EPEVTQTPSHQVTQMGQEVILRCVPISNHLYFYWYRQILGQKVEFLVSFYNNEISEKSEIFDDQFSVERPDGSNFTLKIRSTKLEDSAMYFCASLKGTGMNEQFFGPGTRLTVL.

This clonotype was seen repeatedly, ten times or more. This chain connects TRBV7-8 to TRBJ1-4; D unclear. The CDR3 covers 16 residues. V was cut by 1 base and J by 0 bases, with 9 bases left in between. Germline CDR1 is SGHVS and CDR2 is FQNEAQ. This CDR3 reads CASSLVGETTNEKLFF. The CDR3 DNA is TGTGCCAGCAGCTTAGTTGGGGAAACAACTAATGAAAAACTGTTTTTT.

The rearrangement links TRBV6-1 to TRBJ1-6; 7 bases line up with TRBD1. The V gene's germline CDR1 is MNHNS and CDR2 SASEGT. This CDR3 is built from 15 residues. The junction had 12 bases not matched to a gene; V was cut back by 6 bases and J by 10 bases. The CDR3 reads CASSQNRDRGSPLHF. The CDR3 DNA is TGTGCCAGCAGCCAAAACCGGGACAGAGGGTCACCCCTCCACTTT.

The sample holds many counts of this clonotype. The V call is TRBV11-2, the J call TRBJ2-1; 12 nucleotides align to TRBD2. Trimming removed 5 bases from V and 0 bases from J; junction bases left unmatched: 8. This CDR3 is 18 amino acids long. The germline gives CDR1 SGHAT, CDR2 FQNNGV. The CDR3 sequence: CASSLGLAGRSSYNEQFF. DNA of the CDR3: TGTGCCAGCAGCCTGGGACTAGCGGGTAGAAGCTCCTACAATGAGCAGTTCTTC. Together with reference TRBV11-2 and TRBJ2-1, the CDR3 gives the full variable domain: EAGVAQSPRYKIIEKRQSVAFWCNPISGHATLYWYQQILGQGPKLLIQFQNNGVVDDSQLPKDRFSAERLKGVDSTLKIQPAKLEDSAVYLCASSLGLAGRSSYNEQFFGPGTRLTVL.

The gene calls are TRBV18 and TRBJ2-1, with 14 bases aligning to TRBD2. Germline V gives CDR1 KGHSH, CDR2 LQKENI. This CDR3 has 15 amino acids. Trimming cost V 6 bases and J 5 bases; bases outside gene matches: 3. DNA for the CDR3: TGTGCCAGCTCCCGACTAGCGGGAGGGGACAATGAGCAGTTCTTC. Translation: CASSRLAGGDNEQFF. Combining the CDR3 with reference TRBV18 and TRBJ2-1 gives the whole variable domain NAGVMQNPRHLVRRRGQEARLRCSPMKGHSHVYWYRQLPEEGLKFMVYLQKENIIDESGMPKERFSAEFPKEGPSILRIQQVVRGDSAAYFCASSRLAGGDNEQFFGPGTRLTVL.

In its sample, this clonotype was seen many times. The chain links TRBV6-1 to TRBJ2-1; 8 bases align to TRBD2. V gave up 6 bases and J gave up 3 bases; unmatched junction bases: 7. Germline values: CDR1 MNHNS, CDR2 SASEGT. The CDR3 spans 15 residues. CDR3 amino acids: CASRSIAGLYNEQFF. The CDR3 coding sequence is TGTGCCAGCAGGTCAATAGCGGGACTCTACAATGAGCAGTTCTTC.

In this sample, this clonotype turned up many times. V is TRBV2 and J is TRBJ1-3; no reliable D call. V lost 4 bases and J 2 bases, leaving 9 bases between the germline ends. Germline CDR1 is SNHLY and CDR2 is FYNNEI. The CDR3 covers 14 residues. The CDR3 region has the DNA TGTGCCAGCAGTGTAACAGCGGCTGGAAACACCATATATTTT. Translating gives CASSVTAAGNTIYF.

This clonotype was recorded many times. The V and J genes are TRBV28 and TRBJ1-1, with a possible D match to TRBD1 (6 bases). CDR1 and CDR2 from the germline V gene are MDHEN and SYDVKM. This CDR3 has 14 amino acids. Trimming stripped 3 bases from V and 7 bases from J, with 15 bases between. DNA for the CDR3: TGTGCCAGCAGTTTTGCGGACAGTCTCGATGAAGCTTTCTTT. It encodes CASSFADSLDEAFF.

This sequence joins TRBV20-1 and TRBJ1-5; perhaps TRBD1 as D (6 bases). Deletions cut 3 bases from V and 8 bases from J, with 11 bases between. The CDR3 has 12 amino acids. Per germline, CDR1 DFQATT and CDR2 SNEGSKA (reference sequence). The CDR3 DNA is TGCAGTGCTAGCACAGGGCGGAAGCCCCAGCATTTT. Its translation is CSASTGRKPQHF.

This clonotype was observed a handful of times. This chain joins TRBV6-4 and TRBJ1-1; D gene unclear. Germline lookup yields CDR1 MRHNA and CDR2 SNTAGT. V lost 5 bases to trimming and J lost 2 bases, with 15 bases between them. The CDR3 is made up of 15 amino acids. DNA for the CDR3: TGTGCCAGCAGTCACCAAGATCCGAAAAACACTGAAGCTTTCTTT. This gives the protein CASSHQDPKNTEAFF.

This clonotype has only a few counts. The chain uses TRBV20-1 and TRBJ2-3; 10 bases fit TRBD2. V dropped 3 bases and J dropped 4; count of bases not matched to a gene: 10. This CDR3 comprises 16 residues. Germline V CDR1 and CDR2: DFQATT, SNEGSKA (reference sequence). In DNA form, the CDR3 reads TGCAGTGCTAGCCCCCTCCTAGCGGGAGAGTCAGATACGCAGTATTTT. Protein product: CSASPLLAGESDTQYF.

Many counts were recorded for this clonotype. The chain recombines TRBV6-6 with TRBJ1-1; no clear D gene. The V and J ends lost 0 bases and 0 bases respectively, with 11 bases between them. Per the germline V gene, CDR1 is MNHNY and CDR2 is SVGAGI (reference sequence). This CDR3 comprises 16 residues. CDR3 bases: TGTGCCAGCAGTTACTCGCGGACTCGAATGAACACTGAAGCTTTCTTT. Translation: CASSYSRTRMNTEAFF.

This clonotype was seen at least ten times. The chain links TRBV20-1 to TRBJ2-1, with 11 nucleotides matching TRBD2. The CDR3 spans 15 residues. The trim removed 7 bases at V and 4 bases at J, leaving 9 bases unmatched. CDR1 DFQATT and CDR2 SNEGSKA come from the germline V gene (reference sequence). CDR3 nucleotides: TGCAGTGGCTTAGATAGCGGGAGGGATTACAATGAGCAGTTCTTC. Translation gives CSGLDSGRDYNEQFF.

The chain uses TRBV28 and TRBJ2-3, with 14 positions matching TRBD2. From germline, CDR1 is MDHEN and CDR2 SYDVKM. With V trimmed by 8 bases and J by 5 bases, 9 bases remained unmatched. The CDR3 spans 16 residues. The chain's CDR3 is CASLGWTSGRRDTQYF. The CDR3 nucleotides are TGTGCCAGCCTTGGGTGGACTAGCGGGAGGAGAGATACGCAGTATTTT.

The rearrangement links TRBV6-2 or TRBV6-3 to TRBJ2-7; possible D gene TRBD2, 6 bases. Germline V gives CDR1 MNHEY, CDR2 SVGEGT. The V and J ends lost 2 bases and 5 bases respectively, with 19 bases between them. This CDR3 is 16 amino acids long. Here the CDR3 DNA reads TGTGCCAGCAGTTACACCGAAGCAGGAGGGCGGAACGAGCAGTACTTC. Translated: CASSYTEAGGRNEQYF.

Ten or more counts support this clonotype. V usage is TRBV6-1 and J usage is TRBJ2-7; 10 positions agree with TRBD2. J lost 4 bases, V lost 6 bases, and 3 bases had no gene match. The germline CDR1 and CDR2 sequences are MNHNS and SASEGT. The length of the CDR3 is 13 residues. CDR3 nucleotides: TGTGCCAGCAGCAAAGCGGGAGGGTACGAGCAGTACTTC. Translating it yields CASSKAGGYEQYF.

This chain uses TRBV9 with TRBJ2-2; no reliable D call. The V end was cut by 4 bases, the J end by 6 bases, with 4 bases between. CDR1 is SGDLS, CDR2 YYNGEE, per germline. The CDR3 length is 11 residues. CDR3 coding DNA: TGTGCCAGCAGCACCCCCGGGGAGCTGTTTTTT. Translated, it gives CASSTPGELFF.